These 24 T cell receptor beta chains originate from one sample sequenced in a study of shared clonotypes between healthy human individuals. The data were produced by immunoSEQ multiplex PCR, yet TCRdb's version contains in-frame clones alone and is incomplete. The top ten clones hold over 1.3% of a sample with about 1 million clones, 65% to 75% of them seen once. Material: memory CD4+ T cells sorted from blood. Stated subset: CD45RA-negative fraction. The receptors derive from a young man in good health.

This sequence joins TRBV18 and TRBJ1-1; 7 positions match TRBD1. With 5 bases clipped from V and 1 base from J, the junction kept 7 bases outside the gene matches. From germline, CDR1 is KGHSH and CDR2 LQKENI. The CDR3 covers 15 residues. The CDR3 DNA follows: TGTGCCAGCTCAAAGCTGCAGGGGGGGAACACTGAAGCTTTCTTT. As protein: CASSKLQGGNTEAFF.

The chain has TRBV7-2 and TRBJ1-5, with D possibly TRBD1 on 6 matching bases. Trimming removed 5 bases at V and 3 bases at J, with 11 bases between. This CDR3 has 14 residues. In germline, CDR1 is SGHTA, CDR2 FQGNSA. CDR3 in DNA: TGTGCCAGCAGCCAGGACAGCCTCAATCAGCCCCAGCATTTT. Protein sequence: CASSQDSLNQPQHF.

This clone was seen only once. V is TRBV10-3 and J is TRBJ1-2; D perhaps matches TRBD1 (5 bases). From germline, CDR1 is ENHRY and CDR2 SYGVKD. Trimming took off 4 bases at V and 3 bases at J, with 9 bases between the two ends. The CDR3 is 13 amino acids. Here the CDR3 reads CAISVLQDYGYTF. In DNA form, the CDR3 reads TGTGCCATCAGTGTTTTACAGGACTATGGCTACACCTTC.

The chain carries TRBV5-1 and TRBJ1-6; possibly TRBD1 for D (5 bases). Germline CDR1 and CDR2: SGHRS and YFSETQ. The V end was cut by 5 bases, the J end by 6 bases, with 12 bases between. This CDR3 is built from 14 residues. This CDR3 reads CASSGGVGNSPLHF. CDR3 bases: TGCGCCAGCAGTGGGGGGGTTGGTAATTCACCCCTCCACTTT.

This clone has at least ten counts. The chain recombines TRBV4-1 with TRBJ2-5; TRBD1 might be the D (5 bases). V was pared by 4 bases and J by 5 bases, with 17 bases between. CDR1 MGHRA and CDR2 YSYEKL come from the germline V gene. There are 15 residues in the CDR3. This chain's CDR3 is CASSLLGLVQETQYF. In DNA, the CDR3 is TGCGCCAGCAGCCTACTGGGGCTAGTACAGGAGACCCAGTACTTC.

The rearrangement joins TRBV12-5 to TRBJ2-3; unclear D gene. CDR1 LGHNT and CDR2 FRNRAP come from the germline V gene. The CDR3 has 14 amino acids. V was trimmed by 1 base and J by 0 bases, leaving 5 bases between them. The CDR3 protein is CASGLGASTDTQYF. CDR3 in DNA: TGTGCTAGTGGTTTGGGGGCTAGCACAGATACGCAGTATTTT.

This clone showed up just once. J is TRBJ1-4 and V is TRBV18, with a tentative D call TRBD1 (5 bases). V was shortened by 0 bases and J by 5 bases, with 13 bases between the two germline ends. Germline V gene lookup returns CDR1 KGHSH and CDR2 LQKENI. The CDR3 consists of 16 residues. The CDR3 coding sequence is TGTGCCAGCTCACCACCTTCCGGGGGAAGGAATGAAAAACTGTTTTTT. It is translated as CASSPPSGGRNEKLFF.

As concerns this clone: This sample also contains other DNA sequences that code for the same CDR3. The chain has TRBV5-1 and TRBJ2-3; D remains ambiguous. The CDR3 covers 13 residues. Germline CDR1 and CDR2: SGHRS and YFSETQ. The ends were cut back, 2 bases at V and 2 bases at J, with 6 bases in the middle. The CDR3 loop is CASSLRPTDTQYF. CDR3 bases: TGCGCCAGCAGCTTAAGACCCACAGATACGCAGTATTTT.

The chain joins TRBV18 to TRBJ2-3; 7 bases agree with TRBD2. The CDR3 loop spans 14 amino acids. J gave up 3 bases and V 4 bases, and 4 bases lay outside the gene matches. Germline loops: CDR1 KGHSH, CDR2 LQKENI. The CDR3 DNA follows: TGTGCCAGCTCACAGGGACTAAATACAGATACGCAGTATTTT. Encoded protein: CASSQGLNTDTQYF.

This clone was detected only once. CDR3 region: CASSYSHQQGIDGYTF. Here the CDR3 DNA reads TGTGCCAGCAGTTACTCCCATCAGCAGGGGATCGATGGCTACACCTTC. The chain has TRBV6-5 and TRBJ1-2; the D gene is possibly TRBD1 (6 bases). CDR1 is MNHEY and CDR2 is SVGAGI in the germline V gene. Trimming pared 0 bases from V and 6 bases from J, leaving 17 bases between. The length of the CDR3 is 16 residues.

For this clone: Other nucleotide sequences in the sample specify the same CDR3. The chain is built from TRBV29-1 and TRBJ1-3; 9 bases align to TRBD1. CDR3 length: 13 residues. The germline gives CDR1 SQVTM, CDR2 ANQGSEA. V lost 7 bases and J lost 3; bases outside the gene matches: 4. The CDR3 loop reads CSAGQGSGNTIYF. The CDR3 DNA follows: TGCAGCGCCGGACAGGGGAGTGGAAACACCATATATTTT.

This chain links TRBV11-2 with TRBJ2-5; D is perhaps TRBD2 (5 bases). Germline V gene lookup returns CDR1 SGHAT and CDR2 FQNNGV. The V gene lost 5 bases and the J gene lost 5 bases, with 15 bases spanning the gap. The length of the CDR3 is 14 residues. In nucleotides, the CDR3 is TGTGCCAGCAGCCCGCAGTCCTGGAGGGAGACCCAGTACTTC. Amino acids: CASSPQSWRETQYF. The variable domain in full, completed from reference TRBV11-2 and TRBJ2-5, reads EAGVAQSPRYKIIEKRQSVAFWCNPISGHATLYWYQQILGQGPKLLIQFQNNGVVDDSQLPKDRFSAERLKGVDSTLKIQPAKLEDSAVYLCASSPQSWRETQYFGPGTRLLVL.

The V and J genes are TRBV5-8 and TRBJ2-5; D perhaps matches TRBD1 (7 bases). CDR3 length: 14 residues. Germline CDR1 is SGHTS and CDR2 is YDEGEE. The V and J ends lost 3 bases and 4 bases respectively, with 13 bases between them. The DNA for the CDR3 is TGTGCCAGCAGCTCTCGACAGGGAGGAGAGACCCAGTACTTC. Translated, it gives CASSSRQGGETQYF.

J is TRBJ1-1 and V is TRBV9; no clear D gene. The CDR3 has 14 residues. V was clipped by 4 bases and J by 0 bases, with 10 bases between them. CDR1 and CDR2 from the germline V gene are SGDLS and YYNGEE. For the CDR3, the DNA is TGTGCCAGCAGCCCATCGGGGATGAACACTGAAGCTTTCTTT. This codes for CASSPSGMNTEAFF.

The chain recombines TRBV7-3 with TRBJ2-3; possibly TRBD1 for D (7 bases). Trimming took off 2 bases at V and 6 bases at J, with 12 bases between the two ends. This CDR3 is 14 amino acids long. Germline V CDR1 and CDR2: SGHTA, FQGTGA. CDR3 sequence (DNA): TGTGCCAGCAGCTTAGCGCCAGGGGGGGATACGCAGTATTTT. It encodes CASSLAPGGDTQYF.

The chain employs TRBV30 and TRBJ2-5; 7 nucleotides align to TRBD1. The germline V gene encodes CDR1 GTSNPN and CDR2 SVGIG (reference sequence). V lost 5 bases, J lost 10 bases, and 13 bases stayed unmatched. The CDR3 runs 13 residues. CDR3 sequence (DNA): TGTGCCTGGGAGCCGGGACAGCGAGGGTTCCAGTACTTC. Its protein is CAWEPGQRGFQYF.

The chain has TRBV19 and TRBJ2-1, with 11 bases identical to TRBD2. Germline loops: CDR1 LNHDA, CDR2 SQIVND (reference sequence). Unmatched junction bases numbered 8, after V lost 4 bases and J lost 6 bases. There are 16 residues in the CDR3. The CDR3 nucleotides are TGTGCCAGTAGTACCCTTAGCGGGAGGGCCGGCAATGAGCAGTTCTTC. Translated, it gives CASSTLSGRAGNEQFF.

V gene TRBV20-1 combines with J gene TRBJ2-1; no clear D gene. The ends were cut back, 4 bases at V and 6 bases at J, with 7 bases in the middle. CDR1 DFQATT and CDR2 SNEGSKA come from the germline V gene (reference sequence). The CDR3 is made up of 11 amino acids. CDR3 DNA sequence: TGCAGTGCTAATAGACCCAATGAGCAGTTCTTC. It encodes CSANRPNEQFF.

Turning to this clone: This specimen includes other DNA sequences encoding the same CDR3. The rearrangement uses TRBV5-1 and TRBJ2-3; no clear D gene. Trimming removed 3 bases at V and 0 bases at J, with 5 bases between. The length of the CDR3 is 13 residues. CDR1 is SGHRS, CDR2 YFSETQ, per germline. The CDR3 region is CASSSSSTDTQYF. DNA for the CDR3: TGCGCCAGCAGCTCCTCTAGCACAGATACGCAGTATTTT.

This rearrangement joins TRBV5-5 to TRBJ2-2; 8 bases match TRBD1. The germline CDR1 and CDR2 sequences are SGHKS and YYEKEE (reference sequence). There are 16 residues in the CDR3. V gave up 4 bases and J gave up 2 bases; unmatched junction bases: 7. CDR3 in DNA: TGTGCCAGCAGCACGGACAGGGATCGTAACACCGGGGAGCTGTTTTTT. It encodes CASSTDRDRNTGELFF.

The chain employs TRBV2 and TRBJ1-6; D is unresolved. V lost 0 bases to trimming and J lost 12 bases, with 15 bases between them. This CDR3 spans 15 amino acids. Germline V CDR1 and CDR2: SNHLY, FYNNEI. This CDR3 reads CASSEAEYPRGPLHF. As DNA, the CDR3 is TGTGCCAGCAGTGAAGCCGAGTACCCTCGAGGACCCCTCCACTTT.

Turning to this clone: The same CDR3 can be traced to other DNA sequences in this sample. CDR3 in DNA: TGTGCCAGCAGTCGGGAGGGCACTGAAGCTTTCTTT. Encoded protein: CASSREGTEAFF. The chain uses TRBV2 and TRBJ1-1, with D hard to call. CDR1 and CDR2 from the germline V gene are SNHLY and FYNNEI. This CDR3 comprises 12 residues. V lost 5 bases and J 4 bases, leaving 8 bases between the germline ends.

The chain couples TRBV21-1 to TRBJ1-2; TRBD1 was called by the table and not checked on the DNA. TRBV21-1 is flagged as a pseudogene. This CDR3 comprises 17 residues. In DNA form, the CDR3 reads TGTGCCAGCAGCAAAGCTCATGTGGGGGCCTGGGGGAAGGGCTACACCTTC. It specifies CASSKAHVGAWGKGYTF.

The J gene is TRBJ1-3, the V gene TRBV9; 7 positions agree with TRBD1. V was pared by 0 bases and J by 5 bases, with 8 bases of the junction left unmatched. In germline, CDR1 is SGDLS, CDR2 YYNGEE. The length of the CDR3 is 16 residues. CDR3 sequence: CASSVGTGTARNTIYF. CDR3 nucleotide sequence: TGTGCCAGCAGCGTAGGCACGGGGACAGCGAGAAACACCATATATTTT.